This T cell receptor (beta chain) was profiled in a study of T cell responses to AZD1222 COVID-19 vaccine. Whole-study findings and limits: Targeting of unmutated variant regions was reportedly seen in nearly half of spike-specific TCRs. Donors were mostly white British, more females; clonal diversity possibly underestimated.

The CDR3 has 15 residues. The V and J ends lost 2 bases and 0 bases respectively, with 10 bases between them. The germline gives CDR1 MDHEN, CDR2 SYDVKM. Comments on this clone: What it recognizes is unknown.

The repertoire was sequenced with immunoSEQ multiplex PCR; TCRdb's copy has only in-frame clones and lacks some. The sample includes approximately 160,000 clones, 85% to 95% seen only once; the top ten take roughly 4.6%. V is TRBV28 and J is TRBJ1-2; D unresolved. The receptor comes from an adult who received the AZD1222 COVID-19 vaccine. Sequencing was performed on peripheral blood, taken 28 days after the second AZD1222 dose. The CDR3 DNA reads as TGTGCCAGCAGTTTAAGGGTCTTACCTAACTATGGCTACACCTTC. This sequence encodes CASSLRVLPNYGYTF.